This T cell receptor (beta chain) was recovered during a study of beta chain features in type 1 diabetes listed by TCRdb under 2018. As for the study more broadly: No differences in mean age, gender distribution, total cell number or subset yield were found between patients and healthy donors. A total of some 100,000,000 sorted cells were examined across all samples, and the number of cells per subset was strongly correlated with RNA yield. In the study, recently diagnosed type 1 diabetes patients and matched healthy donors were compared on the TCRB repertoires of their sorted circulating CD4+ T cell subsets. Whereas all 30 or so donors provided naive and central memory subsets, regulatory and stem cell-like memory subsets were isolated from just 8 patients and roughly 8 healthy donors. Summary of the overall study and its limitations: The naive, central memory and regulatory TCRB repertoires appeared to resemble one another more closely among patients than among healthy donors. Because cDNA rather than genomic DNA was sequenced, highly expressing activated cells could have been over-represented, although no difference in activation and CD3 levels was found between groups. Fewer insertions and more nucleotide deletions at VDJ recombination sites were observed in patients with type 1 diabetes, implying thymic rearrangement abnormalities. Because small numbers of individuals were included in the HLA sub-analyses, any influence of HLA type on TCRB rearrangement was left unresolved. Shorter templates might be favored by PCR, yet because patient and control samples were amplified and corrected together, any such skew would affect both groups equally. Type 1 diabetes patients showed a moderate but significant shortening of TCRB CDR3 length in all four CD4+ subsets.

The entire amount of isolated RNA was reverse transcribed using the High Capacity cDNA Reverse Transcription Kit, so the sequenced TCRB transcripts were expressed ones. Naive, central memory and regulatory T cell samples underwent deep immunoSEQ sequencing, averaging about 3.57 million total reads per sample. Sorted cells were lysed in RLT buffer, and RNA was extracted using DNase-treated RNeasy Micro or Mini kits according to cell number. To prevent cross-contamination, each cell subset was processed individually, whereas patient and healthy donor samples were processed jointly. Using the immunoSEQ multiplex PCR, TCRB sequences were amplified from cDNA into 87-bp fragments spanning the CDR3 region. Sequencing of the amplicons was performed on the Illumina HiSeq platform. As for the authors' bioinformatics: Synthetic template baselines were used to correct PCR bias computationally, reads within Hamming distance 2 were collapsed together, and singletons that could not be merged were discarded. Reads were aligned against IMGT so that V, D and J genes, CDR3 length and insertions or deletions at six rearrangement sites could be assigned. Within each subset, clonotype counts were normalized to sorted cell number, after which true diversity and Gini coefficients were computed with the tcR R package. The overlap coefficient, calculated on TCRB nucleotide sequences, was used to quantify repertoire sharing. Held by TCRdb, this immuneACCESS table contains in-frame sequences only and omits some clones. Under half of the omission traces to an unresolved V gene where checked; the cause of the rest is unknown. The D gene and trimming were derived from the DNA, and the V and J assignments and clone size from that table. Within this sample are thousands of clones, with more than 75% of them counted one time only. The top ten clonotypes cover approximately 1.5% of the sample.

The CDR3, cysteine through phenylalanine, is 17 amino acids long. The read is trimmed to its CDR3 DNA, 51 bases read in frame from base 1. For CDR1 and CDR2, the germline V gene lists SGHRS and YFSETQ. Trimming accounts for 4 bases at V and 1 base at J, while the number of junction bases matched to no gene is 8. Each donor gave one peripheral blood draw, averaging roughly 100 mL, which was collected into heparinised tubes. Naive, central memory, regulatory and stem cell-like memory CD4+ T cells were sorted on a BD FACSAria II using a panel including CD45RO, CCR7, CD25, CD127, CD95 and CD27. Every sorted population had a purity above 95%. Right away, PBMCs were isolated by Lymphoprep density gradient centrifugation and were stained directly, with no culture step. So that batch effects would be minimized, each experiment stained and sorted samples in pairs, pairing one healthy donor with one patient.

A note on this clone: There is no known antigen for this receptor. Per-base quality was not reported, and no clone a single base away is much larger than it.

The receptor was derived from a woman between 18 and 29 years old in good health. Recombination joined TRBV5-1 with TRBJ2-3, with 11 bases in between that match TRBD1. Material for sequencing was Tregs from blood. The intended sense of this specimen's cell subset or site label: regulatory CD4+ T cells. In nucleotides, the sequence is TGCGCCAGCAGCAGGACAGGGGGCGCGGGAGGCACAGATACGCAGTATTTT. This translates into CASSRTGGAGGTDTQYF.